One and the same sample provided the 20 T cell receptor beta chains below, sequenced in a study of cytomegalovirus exposure and HLA in healthy donors. This PCR relied on a set of 60 Vbeta primers and 13 Jbeta primers. Sequencing was performed with immunoSEQ multiplex PCR; in TCRdb, only in-frame clones are kept and a portion is missing. Altogether about 190,000 clones are present, roughly 75% being singletons, with the ten largest covering over 4%. Sequencing input: PBMCs. These receptors came from a man aged 25 to 40 in good health and CMV-seropositive.

The V gene is TRBV7-6, the J gene TRBJ2-7; 8 nucleotides align to TRBD1. In germline, CDR1 is SGHVS, CDR2 FNYEAQ. V was clipped by 5 bases and J by 3 bases; unmatched bases: 6. This CDR3 is built from 14 residues. This chain's CDR3 is CASSHPGTGYEQYF. The CDR3 nucleotides are TGTGCCAGCAGCCACCCCGGGACAGGCTACGAGCAGTACTTC.

The chain has TRBV11-2 and TRBJ1-3; unclear D gene. CDR1 is SGHAT, CDR2 FQNNGV, per germline. The CDR3 is made up of 15 amino acids. V gave up 4 bases and J gave up 0 bases, with 10 bases separating them. The CDR3 DNA reads TGTGCCAGCAGCTGGGAGGGCTCCTCTGGAAACACCATATATTTT. It codes for CASSWEGSSGNTIYF.

V is TRBV9 and J is TRBJ2-3; 11 bases agree with TRBD1. Germline trimming cut 3 bases from V and 0 bases from J; bases unmatched to any gene: 3. This CDR3 region has 16 residues. Germline V gene lookup returns CDR1 SGDLS and CDR2 YYNGEE. CDR3 DNA sequence: TGTGCCAGCAGCGGAAGGGACAGGGGGAGCACAGATACGCAGTATTTT. Amino acids: CASSGRDRGSTDTQYF.

This clone was detected once. The chain joins TRBV19 to TRBJ1-5; 7 nucleotides agree with TRBD1. V lost 8 bases and J lost 4; bases outside the gene matches: 11. CDR1 is LNHDA and CDR2 is SQIVND in the germline V gene (reference sequence). The CDR3 consists of 15 residues. This chain's CDR3 is CASLSVGTANQPQHF. The DNA for the CDR3 is TGTGCCAGTCTGAGTGTTGGGACAGCAAATCAGCCCCAGCATTTT.

V usage is TRBV18 and J usage is TRBJ2-3; 10 bases fit TRBD2. The CDR3 sequence is 18 residues long. Germline CDR1 KGHSH, CDR2 LQKENI. V was pared by 0 bases and J by 4 bases, with 10 bases of the junction left unmatched. The CDR3: CASSPPLVAGGQADTQYF. The CDR3, as DNA: TGTGCCAGCTCACCACCGTTGGTAGCGGGAGGTCAGGCAGATACGCAGTATTTT.

The CDR3 loop reads CASSLGGGTVYGYTF. DNA for the CDR3: TGTGCCAGCAGCTTGGGTGGTGGGACAGTCTATGGCTACACCTTC. This chain connects TRBV5-6 to TRBJ1-2, with 7 bases that match TRBD1. The J segment lost 4 bases and the V segment lost 0 bases, leaving 6 bases of the junction unmatched. CDR3 length equals 15 residues. Germline-derived CDR1 and CDR2 are SGHDT and YYEEEE.

The rearrangement joins TRBV19 to TRBJ1-5, with D unresolved. Germline V lookup: CDR1 LNHDA, CDR2 SQIVND (reference sequence). Between the trimmed V and J ends, which lost 3 bases and 2 bases, there was a span of 11 bases. CDR3 size: 15 residues. The CDR3 DNA reads as TGTGCCAGTAGTATTCCGGGGAGAGGCAATCAGCCCCAGCATTTT. It specifies CASSIPGRGNQPQHF.

On this clone itself: The junction departs from the called germline gene at one end, perhaps through a read error. This chain joins TRBV7-9 and TRBJ2-3; perhaps TRBD1 as D (5 bases). Germline V gene sequence: CDR1 SEHNR, CDR2 FQNEAQ (reference sequence). The CDR3 length is 18 residues. This CDR3 reads CSSSLPLRFAGNADTQYF. The CDR3 nucleotides read TGTTCCAGCAGCTTACCTCTACGATTCGCAGGGAACGCAGATACGCAGTATTTT.

A single count supports this clone. This sequence joins TRBV7-9 and TRBJ2-1; no clear D gene. V shed 1 base and J shed 7 bases, with 14 bases lying between them. This CDR3 is built from 15 residues. Germline CDR1 is SEHNR and CDR2 is FQNEAQ (reference sequence). CDR3 in amino acids: CASSLVQTVGNEQFF. The DNA of the CDR3 is TGTGCCAGCAGCTTAGTACAGACCGTCGGTAATGAGCAGTTCTTC.

This clone was seen only once. This chain links TRBV7-2 with TRBJ2-7, with a weak D call TRBD1 (6 bases). With 0 bases removed from V and 0 bases from J, the gap between germline ends came to 9 bases. Germline V gene data show CDR1 as SGHTA and CDR2 as FQGNSA. This CDR3 region has 15 residues. CDR3 amino acids: CASSLATGRSYEQYF. The CDR3 DNA reads TGTGCCAGCAGCTTAGCTACAGGGCGCTCCTACGAGCAGTACTTC. The variable domain in full, completed from reference TRBV7-2 and TRBJ2-7, reads GAGVSQSPSNKVTEKGKDVELRCDPISGHTALYWYRQSLGQGLEFLIYFQGNSAPDKSGLPSDRFSAERTGGSVSTLTIQRTQQEDSAVYLCASSLATGRSYEQYFGPGTRLTVT.

The chain joins TRBV30 to TRBJ2-7; D is possibly TRBD2 (6 bases). Germline V lookup: CDR1 GTSNPN, CDR2 SVGIG (reference sequence). Deletions cut 3 bases from V and 4 bases from J, with 19 bases between. The CDR3 covers 15 residues. The chain's CDR3 is CAWRYMGESGYEQYF. The CDR3 nucleotides are TGTGCCTGGAGATATATGGGGGAGAGCGGGTACGAGCAGTACTTC. Full variable domain (remainder filled in from reference TRBV30 and TRBJ2-7): SQTIHQWPATLVQPVGSPLSLECTVEGTSNPNLYWYRQAAGRGLQLLFYSVGIGQISSEVPQNLSASRPQDRQFILSSKKLLLSDSGFYLCAWRYMGESGYEQYFGPGTRLTVT.

This chain connects TRBV6-5 to TRBJ2-7, with 9 bases identical to TRBD1. CDR3 length: 14 amino acids. Germline values: CDR1 MNHEY, CDR2 SVGAGI. V shed 6 bases, J shed 5 bases, and the junction held 8 bases outside the gene matches. The CDR3 spells CASRTGTGRHEQYF. The CDR3 DNA sequence: TGTGCCAGCAGAACCGGGACAGGGAGGCACGAGCAGTACTTC.

CDR3 sequence (DNA): TGCGCCAGCAGCTCCTCCGGGACTAAGACGGCTGGAGAGACCCAGTACTTC. It is translated as CASSSSGTKTAGETQYF. This chain uses TRBV5-1 with TRBJ2-5; 7 nucleotides align to TRBD2. The CDR3 totals 17 residues. V lost 3 bases and J lost 4; bases outside the gene matches: 15. The germline CDR1 and CDR2 sequences are SGHRS and YFSETQ.

The gene calls are TRBV4-1 and TRBJ1-1; no clear D gene. V lost 1 base, J lost 6 bases, and 21 bases lay in between. Germline V gene lookup returns CDR1 MGHRA and CDR2 YSYEKL. This CDR3 is 17 amino acids long. Here the CDR3 DNA reads TGCGCCAGCAGCCAAGTTATCGGATCCATCGAGGAAGCTGAAGCTTTCTTT. Protein sequence: CASSQVIGSIEEAEAFF.

The V and J genes are TRBV5-1 and TRBJ2-1; no clear D gene. V shed 0 bases and J shed 10 bases, with 11 bases lying between them. The CDR3 extends over 13 amino acids. CDR1 is SGHRS and CDR2 is YFSETQ in the germline V gene. Written as DNA, the CDR3 is TGCGCCAGCAGCTTGGAGGTAGCTCGGGAGCAGTTCTTC. Translating gives CASSLEVAREQFF.

Turning to this clone: This sample includes further DNA sequences coding for the same CDR3. The chain is built from TRBV5-1 and TRBJ1-4; possibly TRBD1 for D (5 bases). This CDR3 has 14 residues. With 2 bases removed from V and 5 bases from J, the gap between germline ends came to 10 bases. Germline assignment: CDR1 SGHRS and CDR2 YFSETQ. This chain's CDR3 is CASSLGQGNEKLFF. CDR3 in DNA: TGCGCCAGCAGCTTAGGGCAGGGAAATGAAAAACTGTTTTTT.

The CDR3 protein is CASLTGGPGANVLTF. The CDR3 bases are TGTGCCAGCCTAACAGGGGGCCCCGGGGCCAACGTCCTGACTTTC. The chain couples TRBV6-6 to TRBJ2-6, with 9 bases identical to TRBD1. J was trimmed by 4 bases and V by 8 bases; bases with no gene match: 6. This CDR3 is built from 15 residues. In germline, CDR1 is MNHNY, CDR2 SVGAGI (reference sequence).

The chain is built from TRBV4-3 and TRBJ2-7, with 11 bases matching TRBD2. CDR3 length: 15 amino acids. Germline V gene lookup returns CDR1 LGHNA and CDR2 YSLEER. The J segment lost 7 bases and the V segment lost 1 base, leaving 6 bases of the junction unmatched. CDR3 residues: CASSQATSGKGEQYF. CDR3 bases: TGCGCCAGCAGCCAAGCGACTAGCGGGAAGGGGGAGCAGTACTTC.

This clone has a single count. The chain couples TRBV12-1 to TRBJ1-2; the table's D gene call, TRBD1, was not cross checked with the DNA. TRBV12-1 corresponds to a pseudogene. CDR3 size: 15 residues. The CDR3 bases are TGTGCCAGCAGCTTTCGGACAGGGGGCGTCTATGGCTACACCTTC. Residues: CASSFRTGGVYGYTF.

V usage is TRBV7-2 and J usage is TRBJ1-1; D uncertain. Germline V lookup: CDR1 SGHTA, CDR2 FQGNSA. This CDR3 comprises 14 residues. V lost 3 bases to trimming and J lost 1 base, with 9 bases between them. CDR3 residues: CASSFRRSNTEAFF. In DNA form, the CDR3 reads TGTGCCAGCAGCTTCCGGCGGTCGAACACTGAAGCTTTCTTT.